What follows are 13 T cell receptor beta chains derived from one specimen sequenced in a study of blood T cell repertoires in COVID-19. Measured with immunoSEQ multiplex PCR; TCRdb has only the in-frame clones, and not every one. The profile covers around 400,000 clones, with more than 70% appearing a single time and around 1.5% taken by the ten largest. The sample taken for sequencing was PBMCs or T cells enriched from blood (not recorded which). These receptors all stem from a woman younger than 30 who had been exposed to COVID-19.

J is TRBJ2-7 and V is TRBV18, with 9 bases fitting TRBD2. The germline V gene has CDR1 KGHSH and CDR2 LQKENI. Germline trimming cut 0 bases from V and 3 bases from J; bases unmatched to any gene: 6. The CDR3 is made up of 16 amino acids. This CDR3 reads CASSPPSGGTHYEQYF. CDR3 coding DNA: TGTGCCAGCTCACCACCGAGCGGGGGGACACACTACGAGCAGTACTTC.

The chain has TRBV28 and TRBJ2-7, with no clear D. V lost 1 base and J lost 4, with 5 bases in between. The CDR3 consists of 12 residues. Germline V gene lookup returns CDR1 MDHEN and CDR2 SYDVKM. The DNA for the CDR3 is TGTGCCAGCAGTTTATCCCAATACGAGCAGTACTTC. This encodes CASSLSQYEQYF.

The chain has TRBV6-5 and TRBJ1-2; D call uncertain. The CDR3 length is 13 residues. The V gene lost 7 bases and the J gene lost 6 bases, with 15 bases spanning the gap. Germline V gene sequence: CDR1 MNHEY, CDR2 SVGAGI. CDR3 amino acids: CASTDAVSDGYTF. In DNA, the CDR3 is TGTGCCAGCACCGATGCCGTATCGGATGGCTACACCTTC.

This clone was seen more than once but under ten times. The V call is TRBV2, the J call TRBJ1-2, with TRBD1 matching over 7 bases. Germline V gene lookup returns CDR1 SNHLY and CDR2 FYNNEI. After removal of 5 bases from V and 6 bases from J, the junction contained 9 bases not matched to a gene. The CDR3 covers 14 residues. CDR3 sequence: CASSSDREDDGYTF. CDR3 bases: TGTGCCAGCAGTTCAGACAGGGAAGACGATGGCTACACCTTC.

The chain is built from TRBV29-1 and TRBJ2-7; TRBD1 aligns across 7 bases. CDR1 and CDR2 (germline): SQVTM, ANQGSEA. The CDR3 is 12 amino acids. The ends lost 0 bases at V and 5 bases at J; junction bases unmatched: 1. The CDR3 sequence: CSVEDTGDEQYF. The CDR3 DNA sequence: TGCAGCGTTGAAGATACAGGGGACGAGCAGTACTTC.

The rearrangement uses TRBV2 and TRBJ1-5; possible D gene TRBD1, 5 bases. The CDR3 runs to 14 residues. V was shortened by 2 bases and J by 6 bases, with 11 bases between the two germline ends. Germline CDR1 is SNHLY and CDR2 is FYNNEI. The DNA for the CDR3 is TGTGCCAGCAGTGAACGGGCAGGGTTTCAGCCCCAGCATTTT. Encoded protein: CASSERAGFQPQHF.

This chain links TRBV7-9 with TRBJ2-5, with 8 positions matching TRBD1. Germline V lookup: CDR1 SEHNR, CDR2 FQNEAQ (reference sequence). The CDR3 covers 15 residues. V shed 5 bases and J 2 bases; nucleotides not matched to a gene: 7. The chain's CDR3 is CASSADRVGQETQYF. For the CDR3, the DNA is TGTGCCAGCAGCGCGGACAGGGTAGGGCAAGAGACCCAGTACTTC.

This chain joins TRBV6-5 and TRBJ2-7; TRBD2 matches 7 bases. Germline values: CDR1 MNHEY, CDR2 SVGAGI. The CDR3 is 14 amino acids. Losses at the gene ends were 11 bases for V and 2 bases for J; bases not matched to a gene: 12. The CDR3 protein is CAAIQREPPYEQYF. The CDR3 region has the DNA TGTGCCGCCATTCAGCGGGAACCCCCCTACGAGCAGTACTTC.

V and J are TRBV10-1 and TRBJ2-3; 10 positions match TRBD2. V was clipped by 6 bases and J by 1 base; unmatched bases: 4. Germline V gene lookup returns CDR1 WNHNN and CDR2 SYGVQD (reference sequence). This CDR3 has 15 amino acids. The CDR3 DNA reads TGCGCCAGCAGGTCCGGGACTAGCGGCACAGATACGCAGTATTTT. Translating it yields CASRSGTSGTDTQYF.

This chain joins TRBV7-3 and TRBJ1-1, with 8 nucleotides matching TRBD1. Germline assignment: CDR1 SGHTA and CDR2 FQGTGA. V was clipped by 5 bases and J by 1 base; unmatched bases: 3. This CDR3 region has 14 residues. The CDR3 loop reads CASSPQGANTEAFF. CDR3 DNA: TGTGCCAGCAGCCCGCAGGGGGCGAACACTGAAGCTTTCTTT.

This sequence joins TRBV7-2 and TRBJ2-5; 8 bases align to TRBD1. Germline CDR1 reads SGHTA; CDR2 reads FQGNSA. V was pared by 5 bases and J by 4 bases, with 9 bases of the junction left unmatched. The CDR3 has 15 amino acids. Here the CDR3 DNA reads TGTGCCAGCAGCCTTGGGACAGGTAGTCGAGAGACCCAGTACTTC. Amino acids: CASSLGTGSRETQYF.

The CDR3 DNA is TGTGCCAGCAGTCCCACAGGGGGTCTCCACGAGCAGTACTTC. Translated: CASSPTGGLHEQYF. This chain connects TRBV7-9 to TRBJ2-7; TRBD1 aligns across 8 bases. V dropped 6 bases and J dropped 5; count of bases not matched to a gene: 9. Germline V gene sequence: CDR1 SEHNR, CDR2 FQNEAQ (reference sequence). This CDR3 is built from 14 residues.

The CDR3: CASTRTGDRLTEAFF. The CDR3, as DNA: TGTGCCAGCACCCGCACGGGGGACAGACTCACTGAAGCTTTCTTT. The chain has TRBV6-5 and TRBJ1-1, with 7 bases identical to TRBD1. The germline V gene encodes CDR1 MNHEY and CDR2 SVGAGI. V lost 7 bases to trimming and J lost 4 bases; unmatched junction nucleotides: 12. This CDR3 has 15 residues.